This T cell receptor (beta chain) derives from a study of cytomegalovirus exposure and HLA in healthy donors. Researchers ran the PCR with 60 Vbeta and 13 Jbeta primers. TCRdb's table, derived via immunoSEQ multiplex PCR, lists solely in-frame clones and lacks some. In all, the sample yields roughly 74,000 clones. The CDR3 loop spans 14 amino acids. Germline CDR1 reads MDHEN; CDR2 reads SYDVKM. Trimming removed 4 bases from V and 5 bases from J; junction bases left unmatched: 1. This clonotype was sampled from a female donor in good health and CMV-seropositive. This chain links TRBV28 with TRBJ1-4; 10 bases fit TRBD1. The sample was PBMCs. The DNA for the CDR3 is TGTGCCAGCAGTTCGACAGGGGGCAATGAAAAACTGTTTTTT. Translating it yields CASSSTGGNEKLFF.